Listed below are T cell receptor beta chains from one sample, sequenced in a study of T cell responses to AZD1222 COVID-19 vaccine. Repertoires were generated with immunoSEQ multiplex PCR, while TCRdb's copy carries only in-frame clones and drops some. Of about 96,000 clones in the sample, 80% to 90% were seen once. Sequences were derived from peripheral blood, sampled on day 0 of AZD1222 vaccination. These receptors were collected from an adult in good health. CDR3s include the opening cysteine and the closing phenylalanine or tryptophan. A D gene is named only where the DNA matches it firmly. Size values are once, few and many counts, or a class for expanded clones, and some rows have none.

J gene | D gene | V gene | clone size | CDR3 DNA | CDR3 protein
TRBJ2-3 | TRBD1 | TRBV28 | NA | TGTGCCAGCAGTTTAGGCAGGGGGCTAGATACGCAGTATTTT | CASSLGRGLDTQYF
TRBJ2-1 | NA | TRBV5-1 | NA | TGCGCCAGCAGCTTGCCTGGGGGAGGTGAGCAGTTCTTC | CASSLPGGGEQFF
TRBJ1-3 | NA | TRBV9 | NA | TGTGCCAGCAGCGCCCCCCGACAGGTGAGCTCTGGAAACACCATATATTTT | CASSAPRQVSSGNTIYF
TRBJ2-7 | TRBD2 | TRBV25-1 | NA | TGTGCCAGCAGTGCCGGGACTAGCGGAGCCTACGAGCAGTACTTC | CASSAGTSGAYEQYF
TRBJ1-2 | NA | TRBV19 | NA | TGTGCCAGCACCGGGACAACGGGTGGCTACACCTTC | CASTGTTGGYTF
TRBJ2-3 | TRBD2 | TRBV27 | NA | TGTGCCAGCAGGCTTAGCGGGGGGCCTAGAGATACGCAGTATTTT | CASRLSGGPRDTQYF
TRBJ1-5 | NA | TRBV29-1 | NA | TGCAGCGTTGGGGGTCTGGATCAGCCCCAGCATTTT | CSVGGLDQPQHF
TRBJ2-7 | NA | TRBV10-2 | NA | TGCGCCAGCAGTCCCCCCGGGAAGGGAGAGCAGTACTTC | CASSPPGKGEQYF
TRBJ1-2 | NA | TRBV7-8 | NA | TGTGCCAGCAGCCTGCGGTCCCCGGGTAATGGCTACACCTTC | CASSLRSPGNGYTF
TRBJ1-5 | NA | TRBV27 | NA | TGTGCCAGCAGTTTAAAGTCAAATAGCAATCAGCCCCAGCATTTT | CASSLKSNSNQPQHF
TRBJ1-4 | NA | TRBV7-2 | NA | TGTGCCAGCAGCTCCTTTTCTCGAGAAAAACTGTTTTTT | CASSSFSREKLFF
TRBJ2-5 | NA | TRBV9 | NA | TGTGCCAGCAGCGCTGGGGGGCTCGCATTCCAAGAGACCCAGTACTTC | CASSAGGLAFQETQYF
TRBJ1-1 | NA | TRBV4-1 | NA | TGCGCCAGCAGCCAAGATGCCGGGAACCGTGAAGCTTTCTTT | CASSQDAGNREAFF
TRBJ1-3 | NA | TRBV5-1 | NA | TGCGCCAGCAGCTTGCCCGATTCCTCTGGAAACACCATATATTTT | CASSLPDSSGNTIYF
TRBJ1-4 | TRBD1 | TRBV28 | NA | TGTGCCAGCAGTTACCCCGGGACAGGGGGACTTGCAACTAATGAAAAACTGTTTTTT | CASSYPGTGGLATNEKLFF
TRBJ1-2 | TRBD1 | TRBV6-6 | NA | TGTGCCAGCAGTTTCCCGGGACAGGGGAACTATGGCTACACCTTC | CASSFPGQGNYGYTF
TRBJ1-3 | NA | TRBV5-1 | NA | TGCGCCAGCAGTTTGGACATACCTAGCACGGGAAACACCATATATTTT | CASSLDIPSTGNTIYF
TRBJ1-5 | NA | TRBV19 | NA | TGTGCCAGTAGTCTGAGGAATCAGCCCCAGCATTTT | CASSLRNQPQHF
TRBJ1-1 | NA | TRBV19 | NA | TGTGCCAGTAGTATCCCCGATATGTTGAACACTGAAGCTTTCTTT | CASSIPDMLNTEAFF
TRBJ1-4 | TRBD1 | TRBV4-3 | NA | TGCGCCAGCAGCCACCCAAACAGGGGAGGTAGTGAAAAACTGTTTTTT | CASSHPNRGGSEKLFF
TRBJ1-1 | TRBD1 | TRBV5-6 | once | TGTGCCAGCAGCCATACAGGGGGAGACACTGAAGCTTTCTTT | CASSHTGGDTEAFF
TRBJ2-5 | NA | TRBV5-1 | NA | TGCGCCAGCAGCAGTACAGGGAACCCTCCAGAGACCCAGTACTTC | CASSSTGNPPETQYF
TRBJ2-7 | NA | TRBV7-9 | NA | TGTGCCAGCACTGACAGCCCTCTCTACGAGCAGTACTTC | CASTDSPLYEQYF
TRBJ1-5 | NA | TRBV5-5 | NA | TGTGCCAGCAGCTTGATACTGGCTAGCAATCAGCCCCAGCATTTT | CASSLILASNQPQHF
TRBJ1-3 | NA | TRBV30 | NA | TGTGCCTGGAGTGTGCGCGGAGGAAACACCATATATTTT | CAWSVRGGNTIYF
TRBJ1-1 | NA | TRBV6-4 | NA | TGTGCCAGCAGTCTGATGCCTAACACTGAAGCTTTCTTT | CASSLMPNTEAFF
TRBJ2-5 | TRBD2 | TRBV7-8 | NA | TGTGCCAGCAGCTTAGGACTAGCGGGGGGGGAGGAGACCCAGTACTTC | CASSLGLAGGEETQYF
TRBJ1-1 | NA | TRBV5-1 | NA | TGCGCCAGCAGCTGGGGAGGACAGAACACTGAAGCTTTCTTT | CASSWGGQNTEAFF
TRBJ1-3 | NA | TRBV5-4 | NA | TGTGCCAGCAGCGTTGGGTTCTCAGGGGCTGGAAACACCATATATTTT | CASSVGFSGAGNTIYF
TRBJ2-2 | TRBD2 | TRBV3-1/TRBV3-2 | NA | TGTGCCAGCAGCCAAGATCCCCGACTAGCGGGGGGTAGTAGAACCGGGGAGCTGTTTTTT | CASSQDPRLAGGSRTGELFF
TRBJ1-1 | NA | TRBV19 | NA | TGTGCCAGTAGTATAGATCTGGGTGTGAACACTGAAGCTTTCTTT | CASSIDLGVNTEAFF
TRBJ1-6 | NA | TRBV30 | NA | TGTGCCTGGAGTGTATCAGTGGACTCACCCCTCCACTTT | CAWSVSVDSPLHF